The rows below give T cell receptor beta chains drawn from one sample of a study of naive CD8 T cells in extremely preterm neonates. Sequenced by immunoSEQ multiplex PCR; TCRdb stores in-frame clones only, minus some. The table shows roughly 5,000 clones, with approximately 98% occurring only once. Material: naive CD8+ T cells from blood. These receptors all stem from a human donor in good health. Each CDR3 is given with its conserved first and last residue. Fields, in order: V gene, CDR3 length, J gene, clone size, D gene, CDR3 DNA, CDR3 protein. A D gene is named only where the DNA matches it firmly. Size tells how often a clone was seen (once, few, many) or the class of an expanded clone, and some rows leave it out.

>TRBV7-9|13|TRBJ1-2|-|-
TGTGCCAGCAGCTTAGAAGGAGAAGATGGCTACACCTTC
CASSLEGEDGYTF
>TRBV7-6|14|TRBJ2-1|-|TRBD1
TGTGCCAGCAGCTCCCGACAGGGCCCCAATGAGCAGTTCTTC
CASSSRQGPNEQFF
>TRBV7-9|16|TRBJ2-1|-|TRBD2
TGTGCCACGCATGGGACTAGCGGGAGCTCCTACAATGAGCAGTTCTTC
CATHGTSGSSYNEQFF
>TRBV11-2|17|TRBJ2-7|-|TRBD2
TGTGCCAGCAGCCCCTCCCCCTTAGCGGGAGAGCCTCCTTGGATATACTTC
CASSPSPLAGEPPWIYF
>TRBV5-6|12|TRBJ2-1|once|-
TGTGCCAGCAGCTCATCCAACAATGAGCAGTTCTTC
CASSSSNNEQFF
>TRBV5-4|15|TRBJ1-1|-|-
TGTGCCAGCAGCTTGAGACGGGAAAAGAACACTGAAGCTTTCTTT
CASSLRREKNTEAFF
>TRBV11-2|16|TRBJ2-1|-|TRBD2
TGTGCCAGCAGCTTCGGGCTAGCGGGAGGGTACAATGAGCAGTTCTTC
CASSFGLAGGYNEQFF
>TRBV10-3|12|TRBJ1-3|-|-
TGTGCCATCAGCGGAGATGGAAACACCATATATTTT
CAISGDGNTIYF
>TRBV25-1|15|TRBJ2-2|-|TRBD2
TGTGCCAGTTCCGGGGGGGGCTCGGTCACCGGGGAGCTGTTTTTT
CASSGGGSVTGELFF
>TRBV19|15|TRBJ1-5|-|TRBD1
TGTGCCAGTAGCCCTGGGCAGGGGGTCTTTCAGCCCCAGCATTTT
CASSPGQGVFQPQHF
>TRBV7-6|17|TRBJ1-6|-|TRBD1
TGTGCCAGCAGCCCACGCGGGGACAGCCTCTATAATTCACCCCTCCACTTT
CASSPRGDSLYNSPLHF
>TRBV7-9|14|TRBJ2-7|-|-
TGTGCCAGCAGCCAGGGTCCACAAGGCTACGAGCAGTACTTC
CASSQGPQGYEQYF
>TRBV28|15|TRBJ2-7|-|-
TGTGCCAGCAGTGCTCCCGGGCACCGGGATTACGAGCAGTACTTC
CASSAPGHRDYEQYF
>TRBV2|13|TRBJ2-2|-|-
TGTGCGCTGGGGGCAGCGAACACCGGGGAGCTGTTTTTT
CALGAANTGELFF
>TRBV10-2|14|TRBJ2-3|-|-
TGCGCCAGCAGTGAGGCCAGAGGGTCTTCTACGCAGTATTTT
CASSEARGSSTQYF
>TRBV28|15|TRBJ2-7|once|-
TGTGCCAGCAGCCTTACACCCACGGGGGGCGGAGAGCAGTACTTC
CASSLTPTGGGEQYF
>TRBV7-2|12|TRBJ2-7|-|-
TGTGCCAGCAGCTTCCAAACGTACGAGCAGTACTTC
CASSFQTYEQYF
>TRBV13|12|TRBJ1-5|-|TRBD1
TGTGCCAGCAGCTCAGGGGGAGGGCCCCAGCATTTT
CASSSGGGPQHF
>TRBV5-1|15|TRBJ2-2|-|-
TGCGCCAGCAGCTTAGGACAAACGAACACCGGGGAGCTGTTTTTT
CASSLGQTNTGELFF
>TRBV9|16|TRBJ2-3|-|TRBD2
TGTGCCAGCAGCCCCCGAGCGGGAGGGCCGACAGATACGCAGTATTTT
CASSPRAGGPTDTQYF
>TRBV28|14|TRBJ2-2|-|-
TGTGCCAGCAGTAACCCCCGTGCGACCGGGGAGCTGTTTTTT
CASSNPRATGELFF
>TRBV7-9|17|TRBJ2-3|-|TRBD2
TGTGCCAGCAGCCCCCGGACTAGCGACCCAGGGGGGGATACGCAGTATTTT
CASSPRTSDPGGDTQYF
>TRBV2|16|TRBJ2-2|-|TRBD2
TGTGCCAGCACCGGACTAGCGGGAGAAAGCACCGGGGAGCTGTTTTTT
CASTGLAGESTGELFF
>TRBV27|13|TRBJ2-3|once|-
TGTGCCAGCAGTTTTCCCGGACTTGATACGCAGTATTTT
CASSFPGLDTQYF
>TRBV27|14|TRBJ2-1|once|-
TGTGCCAGCAGTTTAATCCCCAGGCGTAATGAGCAGTTCTTC
CASSLIPRRNEQFF
>TRBV27|13|TRBJ1-1|once|-
TGTGCCAGCATCCAAGGGGGGAACACTGAAGCTTTCTTT
CASIQGGNTEAFF
>TRBV9|14|TRBJ1-1|-|TRBD1
TGTGCCAGCAGCGTAGGGGGACAGGGCACTGAAGCTTTCTTT
CASSVGGQGTEAFF
>TRBV27|15|TRBJ1-5|-|-
TGTGCCAGCAGGGCAGGGTTTACGGGCAATCAGCCCCAGCATTTT
CASRAGFTGNQPQHF
>TRBV5-1|15|TRBJ2-7|-|TRBD2
TGCGCCAGCAGCCCCTCTAGCGGGAGTTCCTACGAGCAGTACTTC
CASSPSSGSSYEQYF
>TRBV13|18|TRBJ2-7|-|TRBD2
TGTGCCAGCAGCCTCCGGGGGACTAGCGTGACGGGTACCTACGAGCAGTACTTC
CASSLRGTSVTGTYEQYF
>TRBV6-5|14|TRBJ2-2|-|-
TGTGCCAGCAGTTACAGCGTTCACCCCGGGGAGCTGTTTTTT
CASSYSVHPGELFF